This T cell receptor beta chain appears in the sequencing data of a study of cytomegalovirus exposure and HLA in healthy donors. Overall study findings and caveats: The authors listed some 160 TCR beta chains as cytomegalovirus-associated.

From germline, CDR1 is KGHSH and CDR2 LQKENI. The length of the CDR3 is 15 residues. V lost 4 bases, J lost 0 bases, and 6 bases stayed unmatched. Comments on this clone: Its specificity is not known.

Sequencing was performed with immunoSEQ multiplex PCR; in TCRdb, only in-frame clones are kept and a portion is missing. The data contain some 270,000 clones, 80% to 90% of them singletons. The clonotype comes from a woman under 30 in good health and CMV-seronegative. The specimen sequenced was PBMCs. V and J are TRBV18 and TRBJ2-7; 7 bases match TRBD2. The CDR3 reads CASSQGASGSYEQYF. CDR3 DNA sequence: TGTGCCAGCTCACAAGGGGCTAGCGGCTCCTACGAGCAGTACTTC.